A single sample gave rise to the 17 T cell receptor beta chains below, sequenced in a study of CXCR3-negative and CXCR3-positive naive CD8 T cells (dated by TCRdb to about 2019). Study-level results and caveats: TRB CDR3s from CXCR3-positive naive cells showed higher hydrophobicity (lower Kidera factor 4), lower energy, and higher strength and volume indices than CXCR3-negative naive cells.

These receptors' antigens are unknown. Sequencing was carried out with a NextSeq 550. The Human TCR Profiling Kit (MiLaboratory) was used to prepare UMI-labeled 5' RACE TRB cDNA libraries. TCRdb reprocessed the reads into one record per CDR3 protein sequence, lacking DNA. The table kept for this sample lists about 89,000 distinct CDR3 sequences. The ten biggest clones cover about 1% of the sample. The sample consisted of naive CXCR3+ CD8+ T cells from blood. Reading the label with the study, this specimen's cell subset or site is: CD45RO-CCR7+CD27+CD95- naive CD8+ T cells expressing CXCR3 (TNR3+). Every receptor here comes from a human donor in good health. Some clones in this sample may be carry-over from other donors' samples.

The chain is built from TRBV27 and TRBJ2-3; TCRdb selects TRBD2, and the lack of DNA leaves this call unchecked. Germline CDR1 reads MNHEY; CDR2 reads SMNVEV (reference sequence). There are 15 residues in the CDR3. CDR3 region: CASSWTSGVTDTQYF.

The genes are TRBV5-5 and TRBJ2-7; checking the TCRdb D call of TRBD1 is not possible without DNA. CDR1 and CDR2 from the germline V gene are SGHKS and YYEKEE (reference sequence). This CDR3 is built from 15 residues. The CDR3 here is CASSLAWGESYEQYF. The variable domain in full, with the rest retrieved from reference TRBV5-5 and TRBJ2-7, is DAGVTQSPTHLIKTRGQQVTLRCSPISGHKSVSWYQQVLGQGPQFIFQYYEKEERGRGNFPDRFSARQFPNYSSELNVNALLLGDSALYLCASSLAWGESYEQYFGPGTRLTVT.

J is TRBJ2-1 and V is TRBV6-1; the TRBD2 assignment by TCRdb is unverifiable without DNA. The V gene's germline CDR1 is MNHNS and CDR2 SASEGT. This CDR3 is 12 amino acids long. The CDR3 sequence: CALEGGRNEQFF.

The CDR3 loop is CASHGQGGTDTQYF. The rearrangement joins TRBV12-3 or TRBV12-4 to TRBJ2-3; TCRdb gives TRBD1 as the D gene, but with no DNA this cannot be confirmed. The CDR3 has 14 residues.

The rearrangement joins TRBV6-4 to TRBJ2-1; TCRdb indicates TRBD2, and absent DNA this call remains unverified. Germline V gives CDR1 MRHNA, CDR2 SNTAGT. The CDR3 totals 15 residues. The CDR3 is CASRDSGGGAHKQFF.

The CDR3: CASSSVSGANVLTF. The V call is TRBV12-3 or TRBV12-4, the J call TRBJ2-6. The CDR3 sequence is 14 residues long.

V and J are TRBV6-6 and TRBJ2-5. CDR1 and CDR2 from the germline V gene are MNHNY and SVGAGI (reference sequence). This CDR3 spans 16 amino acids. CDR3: CASSSPSYDYKETQYF.

CDR3 amino acids: CSVGPGANTEAFF. This chain joins TRBV29-1 and TRBJ1-1; as DNA is missing, the TRBD1 call by TCRdb cannot be tested. CDR1 is SQVTM and CDR2 is ANQGSEA in the germline V gene. This CDR3 is built from 13 residues.

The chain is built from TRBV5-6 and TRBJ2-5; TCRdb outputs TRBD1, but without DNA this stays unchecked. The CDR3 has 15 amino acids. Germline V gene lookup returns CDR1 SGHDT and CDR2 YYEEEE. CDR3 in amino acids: CASSFQGGYQETQYF.

CDR3 region: CASSLAVERGDNEHLF. The genes are TRBV7-8 and TRBJ2-1; the TCRdb D gene call, TRBD2, has no DNA to confirm it. The CDR3 totals 16 residues. Germline V lookup: CDR1 SGHVS, CDR2 FQNEAQ.

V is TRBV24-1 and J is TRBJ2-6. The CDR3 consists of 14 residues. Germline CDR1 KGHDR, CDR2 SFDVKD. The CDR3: CAASGNSGANVLTF.

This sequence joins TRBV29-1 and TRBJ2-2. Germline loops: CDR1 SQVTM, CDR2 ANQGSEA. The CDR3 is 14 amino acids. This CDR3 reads CSVESRFNTGELFF.

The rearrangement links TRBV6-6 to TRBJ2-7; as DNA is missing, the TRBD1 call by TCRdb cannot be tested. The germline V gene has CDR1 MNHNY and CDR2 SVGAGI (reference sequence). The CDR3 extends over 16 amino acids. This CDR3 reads CASSYSGDPRVDEQYF.

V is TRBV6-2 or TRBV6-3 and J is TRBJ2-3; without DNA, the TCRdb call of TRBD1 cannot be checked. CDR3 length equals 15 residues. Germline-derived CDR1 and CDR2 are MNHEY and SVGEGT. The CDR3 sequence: CASTPLEGRADTQYF.

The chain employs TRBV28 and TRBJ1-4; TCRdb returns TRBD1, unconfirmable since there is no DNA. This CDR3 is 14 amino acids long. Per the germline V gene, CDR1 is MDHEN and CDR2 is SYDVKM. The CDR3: CASSWYRLNEKLFF.

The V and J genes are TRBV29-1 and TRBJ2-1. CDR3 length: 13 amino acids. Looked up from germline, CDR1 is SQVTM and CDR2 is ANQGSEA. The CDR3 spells CSVHTSSYNEQFF.

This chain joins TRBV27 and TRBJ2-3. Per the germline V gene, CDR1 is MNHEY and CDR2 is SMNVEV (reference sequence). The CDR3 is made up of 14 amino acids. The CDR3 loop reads CASPRGRCTDTQYF.